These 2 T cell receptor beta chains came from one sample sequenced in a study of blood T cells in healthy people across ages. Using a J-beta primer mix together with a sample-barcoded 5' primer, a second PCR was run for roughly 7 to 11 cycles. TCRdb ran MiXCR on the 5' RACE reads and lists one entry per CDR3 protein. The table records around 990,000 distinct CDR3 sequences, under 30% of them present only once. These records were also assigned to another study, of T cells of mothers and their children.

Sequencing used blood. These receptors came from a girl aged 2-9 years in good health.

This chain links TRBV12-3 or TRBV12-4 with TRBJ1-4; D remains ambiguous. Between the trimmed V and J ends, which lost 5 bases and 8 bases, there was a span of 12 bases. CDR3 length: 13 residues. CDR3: CASSRALQEKLFF. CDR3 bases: TGTGCCAGCAGTCGGGCTCTACAGGAAAAACTGTTTTTT.

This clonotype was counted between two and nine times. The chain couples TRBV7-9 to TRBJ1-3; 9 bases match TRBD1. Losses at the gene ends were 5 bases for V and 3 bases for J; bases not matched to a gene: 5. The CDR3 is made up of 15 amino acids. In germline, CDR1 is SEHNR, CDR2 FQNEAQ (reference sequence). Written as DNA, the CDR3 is TGTGCCAGCAGCCCCGAGGACAGGGGTGGAAACACCATATATTTT. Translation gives CASSPEDRGGNTIYF.